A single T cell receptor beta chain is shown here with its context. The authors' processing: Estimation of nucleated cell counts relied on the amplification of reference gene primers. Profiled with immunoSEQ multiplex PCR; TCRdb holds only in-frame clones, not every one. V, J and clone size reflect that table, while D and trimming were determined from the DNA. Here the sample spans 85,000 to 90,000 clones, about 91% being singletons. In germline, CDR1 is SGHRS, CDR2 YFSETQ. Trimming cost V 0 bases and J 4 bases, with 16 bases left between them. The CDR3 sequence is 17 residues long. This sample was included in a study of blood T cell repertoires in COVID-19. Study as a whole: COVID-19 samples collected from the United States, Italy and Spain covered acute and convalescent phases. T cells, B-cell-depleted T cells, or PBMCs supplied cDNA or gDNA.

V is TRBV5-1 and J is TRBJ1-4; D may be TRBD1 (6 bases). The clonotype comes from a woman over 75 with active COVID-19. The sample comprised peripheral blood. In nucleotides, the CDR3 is TGCGCCAGCAGCTTGGTGTACAGCAGGGGAAATAATGAAAAACTGTTTTTT. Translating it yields CASSLVYSRGNNEKLFF.